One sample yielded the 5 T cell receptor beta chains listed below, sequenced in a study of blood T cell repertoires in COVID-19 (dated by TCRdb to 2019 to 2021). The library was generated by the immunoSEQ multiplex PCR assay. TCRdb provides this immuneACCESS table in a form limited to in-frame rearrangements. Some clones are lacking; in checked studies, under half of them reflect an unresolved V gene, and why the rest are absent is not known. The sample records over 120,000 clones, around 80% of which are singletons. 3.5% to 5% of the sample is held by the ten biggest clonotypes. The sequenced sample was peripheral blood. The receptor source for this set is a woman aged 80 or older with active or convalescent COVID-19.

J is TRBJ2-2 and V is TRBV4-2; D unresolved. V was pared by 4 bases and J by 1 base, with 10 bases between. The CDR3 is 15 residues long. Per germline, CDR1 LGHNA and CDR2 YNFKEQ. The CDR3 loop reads CASSLGDQNTGELFF. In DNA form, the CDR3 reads TGTGCCAGCAGCCTCGGAGATCAGAACACCGGGGAGCTGTTTTTT.

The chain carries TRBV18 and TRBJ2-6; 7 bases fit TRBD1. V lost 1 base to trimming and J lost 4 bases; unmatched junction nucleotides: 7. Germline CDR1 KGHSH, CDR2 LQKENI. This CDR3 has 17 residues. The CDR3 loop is CASSPRLEGAGANVLTF. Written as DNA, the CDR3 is TGTGCCAGCTCACCACGGTTAGAGGGGGCCGGGGCCAACGTCCTGACTTTC.

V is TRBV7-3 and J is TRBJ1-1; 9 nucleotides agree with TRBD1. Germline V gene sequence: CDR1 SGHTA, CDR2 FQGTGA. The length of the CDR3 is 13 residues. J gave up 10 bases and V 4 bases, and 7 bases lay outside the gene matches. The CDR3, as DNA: TGTGCCAGCAGCTCGGCGGGACAGGGAGCAGCTTTCTTT. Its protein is CASSSAGQGAAFF.

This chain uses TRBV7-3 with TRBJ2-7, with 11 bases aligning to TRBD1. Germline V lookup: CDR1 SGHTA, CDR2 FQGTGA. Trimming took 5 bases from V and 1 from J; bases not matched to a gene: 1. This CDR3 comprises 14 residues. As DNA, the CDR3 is TGTGCCAGCAGCCGGGACAGGGGGTCCTACGAGCAGTACTTC. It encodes CASSRDRGSYEQYF.

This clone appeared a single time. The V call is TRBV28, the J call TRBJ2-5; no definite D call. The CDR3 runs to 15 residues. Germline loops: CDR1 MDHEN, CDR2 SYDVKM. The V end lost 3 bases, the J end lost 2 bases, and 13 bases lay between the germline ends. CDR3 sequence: CASSFRGGKQETQYF. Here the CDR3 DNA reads TGTGCCAGCAGTTTCCGAGGCGGTAAACAAGAGACCCAGTACTTC.